This T cell receptor beta chain originates from a study of T cell changes during pregnancy in multiple sclerosis (dated by TCRdb to the late 2010s). Looking at the study overall: In women with multiple sclerosis, the researchers looked at how the T cell repertoire shifted as pregnancy progressed.

The library was obtained by the immunoSEQ multiplex PCR assay. TCRdb carries this immuneACCESS record with in-frame sequences only. Its versions omit some clonotypes, under half of them owing to an unresolved V gene in the studies checked, with the rest unexplained. For this sample there are tens of thousands of clones; roughly 93% appear just once. 1% to 1.5% of the sample is held by the ten biggest clonotypes. CDR1 MDHEN and CDR2 SYDVKM are derived from the germline V gene. V is cut back by 4 bases and J by 8 bases, with 7 bases in the junction unmatched. From the cysteine through the phenylalanine, the CDR3 covers 16 amino acids. Only the CDR3 part of the read is kept: 48 bases, read in frame from the first base. As regards this clone: Its antigen remains undetermined. No quality values exist for individual bases; no much larger clone is one base distant.

The sample consisted of peripheral blood, taken in the second trimester of pregnancy. The chain uses TRBV28 and TRBJ1-6; TRBD1 lines up with 11 middle nucleotides. This sequence originates from a female donor with multiple sclerosis, enrolled in a pregnancy study. The CDR3 reads CASSSTDRGPYSPLHF. The sequence in DNA is TGTGCCAGCAGTTCTACGGACAGGGGGCCGTATTCACCCCTCCACTTT. With all but the CDR3 taken from the reference TRBV28 and TRBJ1-6 genes, the full variable domain is: DVKVTQSSRYLVKRTGEKVFLECVQDMDHENMFWYRQDPGLGLRLIYFSYDVKMKEKGDIPEGYSVSREKKERFSLILESASTNQTSMYLCASSSTDRGPYSPLHFGNGTRLTVT.